The 27 T cell receptor beta chains presented below share a single source sample, sequenced in a study of Graves' ophthalmopathy and Graves' hyperthyroidism. RNA transcripts served as template for amplifying TCR beta CDR3 sequences. HTBI primers were used in a first-round RT-PCR, which preceded a second-round multiplex PCR. MiXCR was run by TCRdb on the multiplex PCR reads, yielding one entry per CDR3 protein. The sample yields 650,000 to 800,000 distinct CDR3 sequences, just over 40% seen once. The sample comprised peripheral blood. The receptors were gathered from an adult man with Graves' ophthalmopathy.

The chain couples TRBV25-1 to TRBJ1-2, with D perhaps TRBD1 (5 bases). Germline V lookup: CDR1 MGHDK, CDR2 SYGVNS. Trimming shortened V by 8 bases and J by 0 bases, and 16 bases separated the two germline ends. This CDR3 contains 15 residues. The CDR3, as DNA: TGTGCCAGCGTTGGATCGGCAGGGACTAACTATGGCTACACCTTC. Protein: CASVGSAGTNYGYTF.

This clonotype showed up just a few times. The V and J genes are TRBV19 and TRBJ2-7, with 9 bases aligning to TRBD1. After removal of 4 bases from V and 4 bases from J, the junction contained 5 bases not matched to a gene. Per the germline V gene, CDR1 is LNHDA and CDR2 is SQIVND (reference sequence). CDR3 length: 14 residues. CDR3 nucleotide sequence: TGTGCCAGTAGTAGGGGGACAGGGCTATACGAGCAGTACTTC. This encodes CASSRGTGLYEQYF. Variable domain in full (rest from reference TRBV19 and TRBJ2-7): DGGITQSPKYLFRKEGQNVTLSCEQNLNHDAMYWYRQDPGQGLRLIYYSQIVNDFQKGDIAEGYSVSREKKESFPLTVTSAQKNPTAFYLCASSRGTGLYEQYFGPGTRLTVT.

V and J are TRBV10-3 and TRBJ2-6; D not resolved. Germline V gene data show CDR1 as ENHRY and CDR2 as SYGVKD. The CDR3 consists of 15 residues. Trimming cost V 0 bases and J 4 bases, with 7 bases left between them. CDR3 sequence (DNA): TGTGCCATCAGTGAGTCGAGAGCGGGGGCCAACGTCCTGACTTTC. Its translation is CAISESRAGANVLTF.

This chain joins TRBV2 and TRBJ2-5, with 7 nucleotides matching TRBD1. Germline loops: CDR1 SNHLY, CDR2 FYNNEI. V gave up 3 bases and J gave up 4 bases; unmatched junction bases: 8. CDR3 length: 15 amino acids. The CDR3 coding sequence is TGTGCCAGCAGTGATATGAGTTCAGGGGGAGAGACCCAGTACTTC. Amino acids: CASSDMSSGGETQYF.

As regards this clonotype: A much larger clone is a single base away; this may be a read error. The V call is TRBV5-1, the J call TRBJ1-6; a possible D gene is TRBD1 (5 bases). The CDR3 loop spans 16 amino acids. CDR1 is SGHRS, CDR2 YFSETQ, per germline. The CDR3 is CASGLAGPRYNSPLHF. CDR3 DNA sequence: TGCGCCAGCGGCTTGGCGGGACCACGCTATAATTCACCCCTCCACTTT.

The chain couples TRBV7-3 to TRBJ1-2, with no clear D. Trimming removed 5 bases from V and 0 bases from J, with 10 bases in between. The CDR3 consists of 14 residues. CDR1 is SGHTA and CDR2 is FQGTGA in the germline V gene. CDR3 DNA sequence: TGTGCCAGCAGCCCGCCGACATCTAACTATGGCTACACCTTC. This encodes CASSPPTSNYGYTF.

This clonotype has ten or more counts. The chain carries TRBV29-1 and TRBJ2-3, with TRBD2 identical over 9 bases. Germline V lookup: CDR1 SQVTM, CDR2 ANQGSEA. This CDR3 is built from 15 residues. Trimming at V came to 2 bases and at J to 2 bases, leaving 5 bases not matched to a gene. CDR3 in amino acids: CSVESAGGITDTQYF. CDR3 bases: TGCAGCGTTGAATCGGCGGGAGGGATCACAGATACGCAGTATTTT.

Only a few counts were recorded for this clonotype. The V and J genes are TRBV11-2 and TRBJ2-7; D may be TRBD1 (6 bases). V shed 3 bases and J shed 3 bases, with 12 bases lying between them. Germline-derived CDR1 and CDR2 are SGHAT and FQNNGV. The CDR3 has 14 amino acids. This CDR3 is CASSLWDTNYEQYF. In DNA form, the CDR3 reads TGTGCCAGCAGCTTGTGGGACACCAACTACGAGCAGTACTTC.

At least ten counts were recorded for this clonotype. This chain uses TRBV12-3 or TRBV12-4 with TRBJ2-7; D might be TRBD1 (6 bases). CDR3 length: 15 amino acids. V dropped 3 bases and J dropped 2 bases, with 14 bases sitting between them. DNA of the CDR3: TGTGCCAGCAGTTTCCCCGGACAGTCCGCCTACGAGCAGTACTTC. This encodes CASSFPGQSAYEQYF.

About this clonotype: This is likely a read error, given that the CDR3 carries no conserved phenylalanine or tryptophan at its end. No DNA is shown, since the ends of the CDR3 on it are uncertain; the CDR3 is the one TCRdb lists. V and J are TRBV29-1 and TRBJ1-2. The CDR3 contains 9 residues when both ends are counted. Germline V CDR1 and CDR2: SQVTM, ANQGSEA. The CDR3 loop reads CSVVDRLTY.

The chain employs TRBV20-1 and TRBJ2-5; TRBD2 matches 7 bases. The CDR3 is made up of 15 amino acids. V lost 6 bases to trimming and J lost 5 bases; unmatched junction nucleotides: 15. The germline CDR1 and CDR2 sequences are DFQATT and SNEGSKA (reference sequence). CDR3 nucleotide sequence: TGCAGTGCCAAGGCTGGAAGCGGGGATTGGGAGACCCAGTACTTC. Its translation: CSAKAGSGDWETQYF.

Note on this clonotype: A much larger clone differs from this one at a single base, so this may be a read error. This chain joins TRBV25-1 and TRBJ1-1; 11 bases are a match to TRBD1. CDR3 size: 14 residues. Germline CDR1 MGHDK, CDR2 SYGVNS. The DNA for the CDR3 is TGTGCCGGCAGTACCGGGACAGGGGGCACTGAAGCTTTCTTT. Protein sequence: CAGSTGTGGTEAFF. The full variable domain, in which reference TRBV25-1 and TRBJ1-1 provide the parts outside the CDR3, is EADIYQTPRYLVIGTGKKITLECSQTMGHDKMYWYQQDPGMELHLIHYSYGVNSTEKGDLSSESTVSRIRTEHFPLTLESARPSHTSQYLCAGSTGTGGTEAFFGQGTRLTVV.

This clonotype showed up many times. V gene TRBV24-1 combines with J gene TRBJ2-2, with D unclear. V lost 0 bases and J lost 5, with 21 bases in between. Per germline, CDR1 KGHDR and CDR2 SFDVKD. This CDR3 is built from 19 residues. The CDR3 DNA reads TGTGCCACCAGTGATTTGCACCTGGGGTCTGCCGTTATTACCGGGGAGCTGTTTTTT. Its protein product is CATSDLHLGSAVITGELFF.

The genes are TRBV7-9 and TRBJ1-3; TRBD1 aligns across 7 bases. The trim removed 5 bases at V and 3 bases at J, leaving 7 bases unmatched. Germline CDR1 SEHNR, CDR2 FQNEAQ (reference sequence). The CDR3 length is 15 residues. The CDR3 coding sequence is TGTGCCAGCAGCCCTAGGGGGCGGTTTGGAAACACCATATATTTT. This codes for CASSPRGRFGNTIYF.

This chain uses TRBV10-3 with TRBJ1-2; 8 nucleotides agree with TRBD1. Germline assignment: CDR1 ENHRY and CDR2 SYGVKD. The V segment lost 8 bases and the J segment 6 bases; nucleotides outside the gene matches: 2. The CDR3 loop spans 11 amino acids. The CDR3 is CAIGDRHGYTF. The DNA of the CDR3 is TGTGCCATCGGGGACAGGCATGGCTACACCTTC.

J is TRBJ2-7 and V is TRBV29-1; the D gene could be TRBD1 or TRBD2 (6 bases each). The CDR3 spans 15 residues. The germline CDR1 and CDR2 sequences are SQVTM and ANQGSEA. Trimming removed 1 base from V and 3 bases from J, with 16 bases in between. The CDR3 DNA reads TGCAGCGTTGAAGCGGGGGCCAGTCTTAACTACGAGCAGTACTTC. Its translation is CSVEAGASLNYEQYF.

The V gene is TRBV7-2, the J gene TRBJ1-6; D is unresolved. CDR1 and CDR2 (germline): SGHTA, FQGNSA. The CDR3 length is 16 residues. The germline V and J ends were trimmed by 1 base and 9 bases, with 16 bases remaining between them. This CDR3 reads CASSLVLSVMSSPLHF. The CDR3 bases are TGTGCCAGCAGCTTAGTTTTATCGGTTATGAGTTCACCCCTCCACTTT.

This clonotype has ten or more counts. The chain is built from TRBV19 and TRBJ1-6; 7 bases line up with TRBD1. Trimming removed 1 base from V and 10 bases from J; junction bases left unmatched: 4. Germline lookup yields CDR1 LNHDA and CDR2 SQIVND (reference sequence). CDR3 length: 14 residues. The CDR3 loop is CASSIARGQSPLHF. CDR3 DNA sequence: TGTGCCAGTAGTATAGCGAGGGGGCAATCACCCCTCCACTTT.

The rearrangement uses TRBV10-3 and TRBJ2-7; 8 bases match TRBD1. CDR1 and CDR2 from the germline V gene are ENHRY and SYGVKD. The CDR3 totals 13 residues. The V and J ends lost 4 bases and 3 bases, in that order; junction bases with no gene match: 2. This chain's CDR3 is CAISGTGYYEQYF. Written as DNA, the CDR3 is TGTGCCATCAGTGGGACAGGGTACTACGAGCAGTACTTC.

To note about this clonotype: Sequence at one end of the junction differs from germline and may be a read error. The V and J genes are TRBV10-3 and TRBJ1-5; D remains ambiguous. CDR3 size: 18 residues. Germline values: CDR1 ENHRY, CDR2 SYGVKD. The CDR3 sequence is CASSYSESRLDGNQPQHF. CDR3 sequence (DNA): TGTGCCAGCAGTTACTCGGAATCTAGGTTAGATGGCAATCAGCCCCAGCATTTT.

In this sample, this clonotype turned up a few times. This chain links TRBV5-6 with TRBJ2-5; D is undetermined. The CDR3 contains 14 residues. The germline gives CDR1 SGHDT, CDR2 YYEEEE. V lost 4 bases to trimming and J lost 1 base, with 11 bases between them. The CDR3 DNA reads TGTGCCAGCAGCCCGCCAACGCCCCAAGAGACCCAGTACTTC. This translates into CASSPPTPQETQYF.

As to this clonotype: This could be a read error, since a much larger clone is one nucleotide away. The chain has TRBV5-6 and TRBJ1-2; unclear D gene. The germline V and J ends were trimmed by 2 bases and 1 base, with 6 bases remaining between them. The V gene's germline CDR1 is SGHDT and CDR2 YYEEEE. The CDR3 is 13 residues long. CDR3 amino acids: CASSFANNYGYTF. CDR3 coding DNA: TGTGCCAGCAGCTTTGCGAATAACTATGGCTACACCTTC. The complete variable domain, with remaining parts taken from reference TRBV5-6 and TRBJ1-2, reads DAGVTQSPTHLIKTRGQQVTLRCSPKSGHDTVSWYQQALGQGPQFIFQYYEEEERQRGNFPDRFSGHQFPNYSSELNVNALLLGDSALYLCASSFANNYGYTFGSGTRLTVV.

This clonotype occurred many times. One end of the junction does not line up with germline, which may come from a read error. The chain couples TRBV7-7 to TRBJ2-5, with D unresolved. From germline, CDR1 is SSHAT and CDR2 FNYEAQ (reference sequence). The CDR3 sequence is 13 residues long. The CDR3, as DNA: TGTGCTAGCAGCTCAGTGCCGGAAGAGACCCAGTACTTC. It codes for CASSSVPEETQYF. The variable domain in full, with the rest retrieved from reference TRBV7-7 and TRBJ2-5, is GAGVSQSPRYKVTKRGQDVTLRCDPISSHATLYWYQQALGQGPEFLTYFNYEAQPDKSGLPSDRFSAERPEGSISTLTIQRTEQRDSAMYRCASSSVPEETQYFGPGTRLLVL.

The chain recombines TRBV30 with TRBJ1-2, with D possibly TRBD1 on 5 matching bases. Trimming removed 2 bases from V and 4 bases from J, with 20 bases in between. CDR3 length equals 16 residues. Germline CDR1 is GTSNPN and CDR2 is SVGIG (reference sequence). For the CDR3, the DNA is TGTGCCTGGAGTCCCATCTTAGACGCTGGGGGCTATGGCTACACCTTC. It specifies CAWSPILDAGGYGYTF.

The chain is built from TRBV7-9 and TRBJ2-5; D tentatively fits TRBD1 or TRBD2 (5 bases each). V was clipped by 5 bases and J by 2 bases, with 12 bases between them. The CDR3 runs to 14 residues. In germline, CDR1 is SEHNR, CDR2 FQNEAQ (reference sequence). The CDR3 DNA sequence: TGTGCCAGCAGCCAAGATTGGGGGCAAGAGACCCAGTACTTC. Translated, it gives CASSQDWGQETQYF.

This sequence joins TRBV20-1 and TRBJ2-7; the match to TRBD1 covers 9 bases. The CDR3 has 12 amino acids. V dropped 5 bases and J dropped 9; count of bases not matched to a gene: 8. In germline, CDR1 is DFQATT, CDR2 SNEGSKA (reference sequence). CDR3 in amino acids: CSAGQGNVVQYF. The CDR3 coding sequence is TGCAGTGCTGGACAGGGGAATGTCGTGCAGTACTTC.

CDR3 sequence: CASQFSAGGTAFF. DNA of the CDR3: TGTGCCAGCCAATTCTCTGCGGGGGGAACGGCTTTCTTT. The chain couples TRBV25-1 to TRBJ1-1; tentatively, D is TRBD1 (5 bases). This CDR3 has 13 amino acids. With 8 bases removed from V and 11 bases from J, the gap between germline ends came to 21 bases. Germline CDR1 reads MGHDK; CDR2 reads SYGVNS.